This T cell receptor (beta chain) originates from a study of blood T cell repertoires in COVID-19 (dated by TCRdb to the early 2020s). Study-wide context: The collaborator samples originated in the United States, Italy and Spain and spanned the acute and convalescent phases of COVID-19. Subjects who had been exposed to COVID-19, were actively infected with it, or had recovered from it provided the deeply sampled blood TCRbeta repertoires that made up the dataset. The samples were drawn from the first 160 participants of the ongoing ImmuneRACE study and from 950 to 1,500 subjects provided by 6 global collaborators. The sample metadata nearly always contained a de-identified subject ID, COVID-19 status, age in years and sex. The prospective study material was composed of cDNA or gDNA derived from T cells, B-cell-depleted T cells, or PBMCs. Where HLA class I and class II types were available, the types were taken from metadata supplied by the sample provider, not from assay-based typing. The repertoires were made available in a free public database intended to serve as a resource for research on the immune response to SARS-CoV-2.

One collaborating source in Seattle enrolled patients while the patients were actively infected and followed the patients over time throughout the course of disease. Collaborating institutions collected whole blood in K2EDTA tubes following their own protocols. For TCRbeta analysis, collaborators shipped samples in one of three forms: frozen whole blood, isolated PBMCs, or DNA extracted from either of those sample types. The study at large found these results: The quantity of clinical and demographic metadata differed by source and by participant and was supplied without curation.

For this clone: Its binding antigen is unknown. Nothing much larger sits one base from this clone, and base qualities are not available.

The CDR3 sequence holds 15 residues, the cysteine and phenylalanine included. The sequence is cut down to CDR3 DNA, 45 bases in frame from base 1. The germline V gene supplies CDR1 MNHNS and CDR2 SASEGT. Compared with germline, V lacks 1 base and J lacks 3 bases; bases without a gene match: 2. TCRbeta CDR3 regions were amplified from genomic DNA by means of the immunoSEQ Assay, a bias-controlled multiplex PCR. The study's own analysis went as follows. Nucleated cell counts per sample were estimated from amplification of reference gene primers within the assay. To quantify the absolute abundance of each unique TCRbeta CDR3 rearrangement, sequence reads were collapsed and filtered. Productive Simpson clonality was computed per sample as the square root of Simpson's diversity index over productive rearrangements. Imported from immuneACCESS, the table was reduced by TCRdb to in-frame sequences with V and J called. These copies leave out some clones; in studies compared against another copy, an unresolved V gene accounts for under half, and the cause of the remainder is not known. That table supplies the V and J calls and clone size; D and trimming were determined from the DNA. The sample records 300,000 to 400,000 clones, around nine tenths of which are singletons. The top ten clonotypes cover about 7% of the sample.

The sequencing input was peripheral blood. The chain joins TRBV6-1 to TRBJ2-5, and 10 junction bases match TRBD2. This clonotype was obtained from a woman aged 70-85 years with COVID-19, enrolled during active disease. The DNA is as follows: TGTGCCAGCAGTGAAGGGCTAGCGGGGGAAGAGACCCAGTACTTC. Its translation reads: CASSEGLAGEETQYF.